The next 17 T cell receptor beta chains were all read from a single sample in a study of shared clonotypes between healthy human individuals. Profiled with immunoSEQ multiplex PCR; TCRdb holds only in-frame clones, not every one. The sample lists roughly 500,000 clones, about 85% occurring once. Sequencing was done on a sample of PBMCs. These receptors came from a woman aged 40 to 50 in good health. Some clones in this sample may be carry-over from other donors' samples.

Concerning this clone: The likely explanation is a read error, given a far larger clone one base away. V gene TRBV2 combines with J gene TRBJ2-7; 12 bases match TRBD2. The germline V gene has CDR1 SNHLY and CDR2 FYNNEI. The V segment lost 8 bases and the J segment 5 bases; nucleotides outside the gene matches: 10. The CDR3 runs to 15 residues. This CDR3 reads CASGVLAGGFDEQYF. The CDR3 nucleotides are TGTGCCAGCGGTGTCCTAGCGGGAGGGTTCGACGAGCAGTACTTC.

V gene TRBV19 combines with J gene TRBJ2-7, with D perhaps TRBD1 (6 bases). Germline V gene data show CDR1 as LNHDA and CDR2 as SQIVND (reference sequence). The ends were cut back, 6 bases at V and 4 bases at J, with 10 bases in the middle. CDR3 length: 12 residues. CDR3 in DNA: TGTGCCAGTAGCCCTGGACAGTACGAGCAGTACTTC. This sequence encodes CASSPGQYEQYF.

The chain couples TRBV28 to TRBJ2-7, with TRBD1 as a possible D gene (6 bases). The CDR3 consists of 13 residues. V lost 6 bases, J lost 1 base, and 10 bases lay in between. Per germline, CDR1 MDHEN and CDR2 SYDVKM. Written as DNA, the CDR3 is TGTGCCAGCAGCCATGGACAGTCCTACGAGCAGTACTTC. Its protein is CASSHGQSYEQYF.

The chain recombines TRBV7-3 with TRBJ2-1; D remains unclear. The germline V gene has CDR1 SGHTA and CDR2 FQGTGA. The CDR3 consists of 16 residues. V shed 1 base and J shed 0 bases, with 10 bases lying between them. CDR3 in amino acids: CASSLIGQSSYNEQFF. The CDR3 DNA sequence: TGTGCCAGCAGCTTAATTGGGCAGAGCTCCTACAATGAGCAGTTCTTC.

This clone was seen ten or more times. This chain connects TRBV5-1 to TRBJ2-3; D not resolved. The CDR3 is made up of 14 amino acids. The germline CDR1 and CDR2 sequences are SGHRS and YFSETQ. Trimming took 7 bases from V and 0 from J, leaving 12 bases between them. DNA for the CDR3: TGCGCCAGCGATGAGTACGTTAGCACAGATACGCAGTATTTT. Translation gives CASDEYVSTDTQYF.

This chain's CDR3 is CASSPRISYEQYF. The CDR3 DNA reads TGTGCCAGCAGCCCCCGGATTTCCTACGAGCAGTACTTC. V is TRBV14 and J is TRBJ2-7, with D unresolved. Germline loops: CDR1 SGHDN, CDR2 FVKESK. V dropped 4 bases and J dropped 1 base, with 8 bases sitting between them. The CDR3 sequence is 13 residues long.

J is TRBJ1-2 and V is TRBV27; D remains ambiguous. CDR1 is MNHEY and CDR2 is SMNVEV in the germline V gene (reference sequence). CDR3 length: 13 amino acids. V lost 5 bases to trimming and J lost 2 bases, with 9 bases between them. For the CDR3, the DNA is TGTGCCAGCAGTGAGACAAGAAACTATGGCTACACCTTC. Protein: CASSETRNYGYTF.

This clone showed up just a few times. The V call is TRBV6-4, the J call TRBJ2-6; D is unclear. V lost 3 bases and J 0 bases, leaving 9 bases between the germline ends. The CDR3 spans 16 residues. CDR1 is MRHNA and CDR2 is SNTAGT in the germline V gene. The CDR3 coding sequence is TGTGCCAGCAGTGAGAGAGAAAGCTCTGGGGCCAACGTCCTGACTTTC. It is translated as CASSERESSGANVLTF.

In DNA form, the CDR3 reads TGTGCCATCAGCCGGACAGAGGCGGACGAGCAGTACTTC. Amino acids: CAISRTEADEQYF. V is TRBV10-3 and J is TRBJ2-7, with a tentative D call TRBD1 (6 bases). Germline CDR1 and CDR2: ENHRY and SYGVKD. V was pared by 6 bases and J by 5 bases, with 14 bases between. The CDR3 has 13 amino acids.

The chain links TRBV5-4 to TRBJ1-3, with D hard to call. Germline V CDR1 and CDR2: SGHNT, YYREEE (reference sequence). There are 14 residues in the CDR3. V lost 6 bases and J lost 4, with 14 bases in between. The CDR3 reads CASTSGRPGNTIYF. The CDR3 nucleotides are TGTGCCAGCACATCCGGCAGGCCCGGAAACACCATATATTTT.

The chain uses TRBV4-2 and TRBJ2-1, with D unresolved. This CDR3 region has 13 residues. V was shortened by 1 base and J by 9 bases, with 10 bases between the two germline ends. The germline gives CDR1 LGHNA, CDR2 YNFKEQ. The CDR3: CASSQVIRSEQFF. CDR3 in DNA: TGTGCCAGCAGCCAAGTCATCCGGAGTGAGCAGTTCTTC.

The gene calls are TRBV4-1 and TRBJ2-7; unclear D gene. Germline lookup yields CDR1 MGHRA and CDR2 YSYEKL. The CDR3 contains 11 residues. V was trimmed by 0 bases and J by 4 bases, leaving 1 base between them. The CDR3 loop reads CASSQEYEQYF. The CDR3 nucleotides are TGCGCCAGCAGCCAAGAGTACGAGCAGTACTTC.

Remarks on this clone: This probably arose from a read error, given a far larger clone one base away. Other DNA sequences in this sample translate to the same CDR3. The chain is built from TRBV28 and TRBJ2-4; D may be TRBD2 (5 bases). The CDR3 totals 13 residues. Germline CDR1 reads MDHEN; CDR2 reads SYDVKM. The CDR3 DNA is TGTGCCAGCAGACTAGGGATCCTAAACATTCAGTACTTT. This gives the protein CASRLGILNIQYF.

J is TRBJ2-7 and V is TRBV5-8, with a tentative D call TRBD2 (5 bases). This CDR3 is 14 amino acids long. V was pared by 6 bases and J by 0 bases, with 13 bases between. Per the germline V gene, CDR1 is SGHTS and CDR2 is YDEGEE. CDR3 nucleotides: TGTGCCAGCAACCAGGACGGGAACTCCTACGAGCAGTACTTC. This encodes CASNQDGNSYEQYF.

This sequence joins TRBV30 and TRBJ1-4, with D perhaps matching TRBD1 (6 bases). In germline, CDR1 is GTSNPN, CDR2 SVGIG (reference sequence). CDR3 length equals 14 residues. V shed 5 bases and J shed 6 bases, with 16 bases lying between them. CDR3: CAWERGDDDEKLFF. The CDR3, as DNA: TGTGCCTGGGAAAGGGGGGATGATGATGAAAAACTGTTTTTT.

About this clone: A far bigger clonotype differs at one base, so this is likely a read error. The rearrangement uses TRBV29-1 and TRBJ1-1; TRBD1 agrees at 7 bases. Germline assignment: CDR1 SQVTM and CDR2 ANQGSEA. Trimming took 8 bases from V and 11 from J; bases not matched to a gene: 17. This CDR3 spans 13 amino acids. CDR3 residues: CSSLPPTGFRAFF. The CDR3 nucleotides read TGCAGCTCCTTGCCGCCGACAGGGTTTCGCGCTTTCTTT.

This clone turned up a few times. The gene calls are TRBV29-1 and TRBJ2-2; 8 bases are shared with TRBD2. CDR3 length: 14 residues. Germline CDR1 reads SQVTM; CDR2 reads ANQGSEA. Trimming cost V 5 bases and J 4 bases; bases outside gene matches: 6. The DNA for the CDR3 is TGCAGCGTTCTCACTAGCGGCACCACCGGGGAGCTGTTTTTT. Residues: CSVLTSGTTGELFF.